This T cell receptor beta chain was recovered during a study of blood T cell repertoires in COVID-19 (TCRdb year 2020). For context, the study as a whole: Samples from collaborators originated in the United States, Italy and Spain and spanned both the acute and convalescent phases of COVID-19. The prospective study material was composed of cDNA or gDNA derived from T cells, B-cell-depleted T cells, or PBMCs. Samples were obtained from the ongoing ImmuneRACE study (first 160 participants) and from over a thousand subjects provided by 6 global collaborators. HLA class I and class II types, where available, came from metadata supplied by the sample provider rather than from assay-based typing. The dataset comprised deeply sampled blood TCRbeta repertoires from subjects exposed to, actively infected with, or recovered from COVID-19. A freely available public database, intended as a resource for researchers studying the immune response to SARS-CoV-2, is where the repertoires were released. Nearly every sample came with metadata listing a de-identified subject ID, COVID-19 status, age in years and sex.

Whole blood was collected in K2EDTA tubes by collaborating institutions according to the institutions' own protocols. For TCRbeta analysis, collaborators shipped samples in one of three forms: frozen whole blood, isolated PBMCs, or DNA extracted from either of those sample types. The immunoSEQ Assay, a bias-controlled multiplex PCR, was used to amplify TCRbeta CDR3 regions from genomic DNA. For the original study's pipeline: Nucleated cell counts per sample were estimated from amplification of reference gene primers within the assay. To quantify the absolute abundance of each unique TCRbeta CDR3 rearrangement, sequence reads were collapsed and filtered. For each sample, productive Simpson clonality was calculated as the square root of Simpson's diversity index across productive rearrangements. TCRdb carries this immuneACCESS record with in-frame sequences only. Its versions omit some clonotypes, under half of them owing to an unresolved V gene in the studies checked, with the rest unexplained. The DNA gave D and trimming, while V, J and clone size come from that table. In this sample the table shows 110,000 or so clones, about 90% of which occur a single time. Clones ranked in the top ten supply roughly 4.4% of the sample.

Reading from cysteine to phenylalanine, the CDR3 counts 13 amino acids. Kept here is only the CDR3 DNA, which spans 39 bases and is read in frame from base 1. Trimming takes 3 bases from V and 8 bases from J, and the germline ends sit 13 bases apart. Via the germline V gene, CDR1 is MGHDK and CDR2 SYGVNS. Comments on this clone: The antigen it recognizes is unknown. No base quality values were provided; no much bigger clone lies one nucleotide off.

Study-wide conclusions, independent of this receptor: Clinical and demographic metadata were provided uncurated, with the amount varying by source and participant.

The sequencing input was peripheral blood. The sequence came from a woman aged 50 to 60 with acute or convalescent COVID-19. The chain employs TRBV25-1 and TRBJ1-2, and perhaps TRBD1 as D gene, on 6 matching bases. The sequenced DNA is TGTGCCAGCAGTGATTACGCAGGGGAAGGCTACACCTTC. Its coded protein is CASSDYAGEGYTF.